This is a list of T cell receptor beta chains from one sample in a study of OX40 agonist ivuxolimab in advanced cancers. The method was immunoSEQ multiplex PCR; TCRdb's version includes in-frame clones alone and lacks a portion of them. Altogether 30,000 to 50,000 clones are present, roughly 91% being singletons, with the ten largest covering around 0.56%. The source was CD4+ or CD8+ T cells sorted from blood, collected in a trial of the OX40 agonist ivuxolimab. These receptors all stem from an adult with an advanced solid tumor such as melanoma, head and neck, liver or kidney cancer. Each CDR3 is given with its conserved first and last residue. Clone size is stated in some rows and not others, as once, few, many or a class when expanded.

clone_size j_call v_call cdr3_length cdr3_aa
- TRBJ1-3 TRBV2 14 CASQGALSGNTIYF
- TRBJ1-5 TRBV6-6 13 CASSQSAYQPQHF
- TRBJ1-2 TRBV6-1 12 CASKSEGYGYTF
- TRBJ1-4 TRBV12-5 16 CASGLVLGGGNEKLFF
- TRBJ2-5 TRBV6-5 13 CASSATEGETQYF
- TRBJ2-5 TRBV5-1 14 CASSLGGDQETQYF
- TRBJ1-2 TRBV6-4 13 CASSPESNYGYTF
- TRBJ2-3 TRBV5-1 15 CASSNPQGSTDTQYF
- TRBJ2-2 TRBV5-5 17 CASSSPRGQQNTGELFF
- TRBJ2-7 TRBV4-1 16 CASSQDSAGAIYEQYF
- TRBJ2-5 TRBV9 13 CASNEAGQETQYF
- TRBJ2-1 TRBV27 15 CASSLQGVKGNEQFF
- TRBJ2-7 TRBV18 17 CASSTSPGGTGGIERYF
- TRBJ1-2 TRBV6-1 13 CASTGATLYGYTF
- TRBJ2-1 TRBV7-9 15 CASSLRGTSSNEQFF
- TRBJ1-2 TRBV18 16 CASSPRNSPTFYGYTF
- TRBJ2-1 TRBV5-1 16 CASSLAGTSGGNEQFF
once TRBJ2-5 TRBV11-2 16 CASSPIVGESQETQYF
- TRBJ1-5 TRBV5-5 16 CASSSMKQGQGQPQHF
- TRBJ1-4 TRBV29-1 14 CSVDATGPMGGLFF
- TRBJ1-5 TRBV19 14 CASSILMGDQPQHF
- TRBJ1-2 TRBV19 13 CASSTLDGVGYTF
- TRBJ1-3 TRBV4-2 16 CASSGLSGTAGNTIYF
few TRBJ1-2 TRBV23-1 13 CASTSDSNYGYTF
- TRBJ1-2 TRBV19 14 CASSISAANYGYTF
- TRBJ2-7 TRBV10-3 13 CAISESLRYEQYF
- TRBJ2-2 TRBV18 14 CASSPISLTGELFF
- TRBJ2-7 TRBV19 13 CASSTGGLGEQYF
- TRBJ2-2 TRBV7-9 18 CASSLYTGPSNPTGELFF
- TRBJ2-1 TRBV6-1 15 CALSGGAGRYNEQFF
- TRBJ1-2 TRBV19 12 CASSVPGEGYTF
- TRBJ2-5 TRBV7-2 11 CASSSQETQYF
- TRBJ1-5 TRBV23-1 16 CASSQPDRGRNQPQHF
once TRBJ2-6 TRBV6-6 14 CASRLSSGANVLTF
once TRBJ2-2 TRBV28 15 CASSNKKIYTGELFF
- TRBJ1-3 TRBV14 17 CASSQDRYRSSGNTIYF
- TRBJ2-1 TRBV21-1 16 CASSKPPGQGNNEQFF
- TRBJ2-2 TRBV9 14 CASSAQTNTGELFF
- TRBJ2-6 TRBV5-1 18 CASSFGRVRGSGANVLTF
- TRBJ2-1 TRBV7-2 14 CASRATVRNAQQFF
- TRBJ2-1 TRBV5-8 16 CASSLETLSSYNEQFF
- TRBJ2-5 TRBV7-8 15 CASSSNRDRFQTQYF